This T cell receptor beta chain was recorded in a study of T cells in Graves' hyperthyroidism and ophthalmopathy. The sample holds a few counts of this clonotype. Its antigen remains unidentified. The CDR3 regions of TCR beta were amplified from RNA transcripts. The HTBI set primed first-round TCR CDR3 RT-PCR. TCRdb called the multiplex PCR reads again in MiXCR, with one record for every CDR3 protein. The sample carries over 300,000 distinct CDR3 sequences, more than 11% recorded once. Findings of the study overall: Model output signaled ophthalmopathy a median approximately six months ahead of onset.

Per the germline V gene, CDR1 is MNHEY and CDR2 is SVGEGT. There are 17 residues in the CDR3. V was pared by 9 bases and J by 4 bases, with 16 bases of the junction left unmatched. The source of this sequence is a woman aged 55-69 years with Graves' hyperthyroidism. This sequence joins TRBV6-2 or TRBV6-3 and TRBJ1-5; TRBD1 matches at 9 bases. Sequenced sample: blood. The CDR3 sequence is CARRTGVELMENQPQHF. CDR3 nucleotides: TGTGCCAGAAGGACAGGGGTCGAATTGATGGAGAATCAGCCCCAGCATTTT.